The present TCR beta chain was sequenced within a study of T cells in Graves' hyperthyroidism and ophthalmopathy. Study background: Peripheral blood draws took place at initial diagnosis, ahead of any treatment.

A NOSPECS grade of at least 4, a Clinical Activity Score of at least 3 and duration under 3 months were recorded in ophthalmopathy patients. Each 10 ml fresh peripheral blood draw supplied the PBMCs. TCR beta CDR3 region amplification was performed from RNA transcripts. Using the HTBI primer set, a first-round RT-PCR was run on the TCR CDR3. A single record per CDR3 protein comes from TCRdb applying MiXCR to the multiplex PCR reads. The sample yields about 600,000 distinct CDR3 sequences, approximately 15% seen once. This clonotype was counted many times. Its antigen is not known. Regarding the study as a whole: Classification by a 13 V-J model distinguished ophthalmopathy from stable hyperthyroidism.

The germline V and J ends were trimmed by 6 bases and 6 bases, with 15 bases remaining between them. CDR1 is DFQATT, CDR2 SNEGSKA, per germline (reference sequence). CDR3 length: 13 amino acids. The sample was blood. This receptor was obtained from a woman aged 40 to 50 with Graves' ophthalmopathy. This chain uses TRBV20-1 with TRBJ2-1, with D unresolved. CDR3 sequence (DNA): TGCAGTGCCCCAGTACCGTCCGCCAATGAGCAGTTCTTC. Translated: CSAPVPSANEQFF.